These 25 T cell receptor beta chains originate from one sample sequenced in a study of post-analysis software for immune sequencing data. Unique molecular identifiers featured in each of the TCR beta cDNA libraries. Via MiXCR, TCRdb re-called the PCR reads, giving one row per CDR3 protein. The data show roughly 600,000 distinct CDR3 sequences, about 40% seen once. Study results and caveats: TRBV5-6, TRBV5-1 and TRBV20-1 belonged to a set of about five TRBV segments that were more frequent in patients than controls.

These receptors' targets are unknown. Input material: blood. The origin of the receptors is a girl aged 10-17 years with multiple sclerosis.

This chain joins TRBV11-1 and TRBJ2-1, with 10 bases identical to TRBD2. Germline CDR1 is SGHAT and CDR2 is FQDESV (reference sequence). The CDR3 has 14 amino acids. The V segment lost 5 bases and the J segment 5 bases; nucleotides outside the gene matches: 3. The CDR3 region is CASSHLAGDNEQFF. In DNA form, the CDR3 reads TGTGCCAGCAGCCACCTAGCGGGGGACAATGAGCAGTTCTTC.

This clonotype was detected only a few times. This chain uses TRBV6-8 with TRBJ1-5, with 9 bases fitting TRBD1. Losses at the gene ends were 6 bases for V and 4 bases for J; bases not matched to a gene: 10. Germline V gene sequence: CDR1 MNHGY, CDR2 SAAAGT. The CDR3 extends over 16 amino acids. Written as DNA, the CDR3 is TGTGCCAGCAGCCCAAGACAGGGGGGAGGGAATCAGCCCCAGCATTTT. Protein: CASSPRQGGGNQPQHF.

The chain links TRBV6-5 to TRBJ2-3; 11 bases agree with TRBD2. Germline assignment: CDR1 MNHEY and CDR2 SVGAGI. After removal of 0 bases from V and 3 bases from J, the junction contained 5 bases not matched to a gene. The CDR3 is 17 residues long. The chain's CDR3 is CASSYSFLAGGTDTQYF. The CDR3 bases are TGTGCCAGCAGTTACTCATTTCTAGCGGGAGGTACAGATACGCAGTATTTT.

This clonotype occurred once. The V and J genes are TRBV6-1 and TRBJ2-1; 9 bases agree with TRBD2. The CDR3 has 15 amino acids. The germline gives CDR1 MNHNS, CDR2 SASEGT. V lost 1 base, J lost 5 bases, and 3 bases stayed unmatched. The CDR3 DNA reads as TGTGCCAGCAGTGAAGGGACTAGCGAGCACAATGAGCAGTTCTTC. This gives the protein CASSEGTSEHNEQFF.

J is TRBJ1-2 and V is TRBV10-3, with D possibly matching TRBD1 (5 bases). From germline, CDR1 is ENHRY and CDR2 SYGVKD. Trimming pared 5 bases from V and 4 bases from J, leaving 14 bases between. CDR3 length: 14 residues. DNA of the CDR3: TGTGCCATCAGTCCCCGGGACGCTCCCTATGGCTACACCTTC. Residues: CAISPRDAPYGYTF.

There are a few counts of this clonotype. The chain carries TRBV7-8 and TRBJ2-1; D possibly corresponds to TRBD1 (5 bases). Germline V gene lookup returns CDR1 SGHVS and CDR2 FQNEAQ. The length of the CDR3 is 13 residues. With 0 bases removed from V and 8 bases from J, the gap between germline ends came to 8 bases. The CDR3 region is CASSLALRDEQFF. The CDR3 DNA is TGTGCCAGCAGCTTAGCGCTCAGGGATGAGCAGTTCTTC.

The rearrangement uses TRBV7-8 and TRBJ2-7, with D maybe TRBD2 (6 bases). V was cut by 2 bases and J by 5 bases, with 19 bases left in between. The CDR3 is 16 residues long. The germline V gene encodes CDR1 SGHVS and CDR2 FQNEAQ. The CDR3 DNA reads as TGTGCCAGCAGCTTACTCGGGGGTCAGGTCGACCACGAGCAGTACTTC. The encoded protein is CASSLLGGQVDHEQYF. The whole variable domain, filled in from reference TRBV7-8 and TRBJ2-7, reads GAGVSQSPRYKVAKRGQDVALRCDPISGHVSLFWYQQALGQGPEFLTYFQNEAQLDKSGLPSDRFFAERPEGSVSTLKIQRTQQEDSAVYLCASSLLGGQVDHEQYFGPGTRLTVT.

The V call is TRBV6-6, the J call TRBJ1-1; 8 positions agree with TRBD1. Trimming removed 6 bases from V and 10 bases from J; junction bases left unmatched: 13. The length of the CDR3 is 14 residues. Germline CDR1 MNHNY, CDR2 SVGAGI (reference sequence). CDR3 coding DNA: TGTGCCAGCAGACTCACACAGGGGGGGATTGGAGCTTTCTTT. This codes for CASRLTQGGIGAFF.

The V gene is TRBV5-1, the J gene TRBJ2-3; 7 bases match TRBD2. Germline lookup yields CDR1 SGHRS and CDR2 YFSETQ. The CDR3 has 16 amino acids. The trim removed 0 bases at V and 3 bases at J, leaving 7 bases unmatched. The CDR3 region is CASSLGSGTRTDTQYF. The CDR3 region has the DNA TGCGCCAGCAGCTTGGGGAGCGGGACCAGGACAGATACGCAGTATTTT.

The CDR3 DNA follows: TGCGCCAGCAGCAGAGGGCTAGCGGGAATCAAAGGTGGGAATGAGCAGTTCTTC. It is translated as CASSRGLAGIKGGNEQFF. V usage is TRBV5-1 and J usage is TRBJ2-1; TRBD2 matches at 9 bases. CDR1 and CDR2 (germline): SGHRS, YFSETQ. After removal of 4 bases from V and 7 bases from J, the junction contained 18 bases not matched to a gene. The CDR3 covers 18 residues.

In DNA, the CDR3 is TGCGCCAGCAGCCCCCAGCGGGGGGGCCGCAATGAGCAGTTCTTC. Translation: CASSPQRGGRNEQFF. V usage is TRBV4-1 and J usage is TRBJ2-1; 10 bases are a match to TRBD2. The V gene end was trimmed by 4 bases and the J gene end by 6 bases; junction bases not matched to a gene: 6. There are 15 residues in the CDR3. CDR1 is MGHRA, CDR2 YSYEKL, per germline.

Only a few counts were recorded for this clonotype. The gene calls are TRBV5-1 and TRBJ2-7; 8 nucleotides line up with TRBD1. CDR1 and CDR2 (germline): SGHRS, YFSETQ. The V gene end was trimmed by 0 bases and the J gene end by 5 bases; junction bases not matched to a gene: 4. The CDR3 is 14 residues long. CDR3 residues: CASSLGTGSNEQYF. DNA for the CDR3: TGCGCCAGCAGCTTGGGGACAGGGTCGAACGAGCAGTACTTC.

The sample holds a few counts of this clonotype. This chain links TRBV6-2 or TRBV6-3 with TRBJ2-1; the D is unclear. V was cut by 4 bases and J by 8 bases, with 9 bases left in between. Germline CDR1 is MNHEY and CDR2 is SVGEGT. The CDR3 runs 12 residues. This chain's CDR3 is CASSSFPDEQFF. The CDR3 DNA is TGTGCCAGCAGTTCCTTCCCGGATGAGCAGTTCTTC.

This clonotype turned up a few times. This rearrangement joins TRBV12-3 or TRBV12-4 to TRBJ1-2; no clear D gene. V lost 3 bases to trimming and J lost 6 bases, with 11 bases between them. The CDR3 contains 13 residues. The CDR3 DNA follows: TGTGCCAGCAGTTTTATGGGGTCACATGGCTACACCTTC. Amino acids: CASSFMGSHGYTF.

This chain uses TRBV20-1 with TRBJ2-3; weak D call: TRBD1 (5 bases). Germline V lookup: CDR1 DFQATT, CDR2 SNEGSKA (reference sequence). Trimming pared 5 bases from V and 0 bases from J, leaving 12 bases between. The CDR3 sequence is 14 residues long. Here the CDR3 reads CSASGWQSTDTQYF. CDR3 DNA sequence: TGCAGTGCTTCAGGGTGGCAAAGCACAGATACGCAGTATTTT.

This clonotype has more than one count but fewer than ten. The chain is built from TRBV4-1 and TRBJ2-4; no reliable D call. Trimming removed 3 bases at V and 0 bases at J, with 9 bases between. Germline-derived CDR1 and CDR2 are MGHRA and YSYEKL. The CDR3 is 15 residues long. The CDR3 spells CASSQRHIAKNIQYF. The DNA of the CDR3 is TGCGCCAGCAGCCAGAGGCACATAGCCAAAAACATTCAGTACTTC.

The genes are TRBV20-1 and TRBJ1-2; no firm D call. The germline CDR1 and CDR2 sequences are DFQATT and SNEGSKA (reference sequence). CDR3 length: 13 amino acids. The germline V and J ends were trimmed by 3 bases and 0 bases, with 8 bases remaining between them. CDR3 DNA sequence: TGCAGTGCTAGTCAGGCGACTAACTATGGCTACACCTTC. Protein sequence: CSASQATNYGYTF.

The rearrangement uses TRBV5-1 and TRBJ2-5; TRBD1 is a possible D gene (6 bases). Germline CDR1 SGHRS, CDR2 YFSETQ. The ends were cut back, 0 bases at V and 5 bases at J, with 14 bases in the middle. This CDR3 has 15 amino acids. For the CDR3, the DNA is TGCGCCAGCAGCTTGGCCAGGGGAGATGGGGAGACCCAGTACTTC. Translating it yields CASSLARGDGETQYF.

This chain joins TRBV7-9 and TRBJ2-7, with D unresolved. Trimming took 4 bases from V and 4 from J, leaving 17 bases between them. This CDR3 has 15 amino acids. Per the germline V gene, CDR1 is SEHNR and CDR2 is FQNEAQ (reference sequence). CDR3 nucleotide sequence: TGTGCCAGCAGCTCAACAGAGACAAGTCCGTACGAGCAGTACTTC. Its protein product is CASSSTETSPYEQYF. The full variable domain, in which reference TRBV7-9 and TRBJ2-7 provide the parts outside the CDR3, is DTGVSQNPRHKITKRGQNVTFRCDPISEHNRLYWYRQTLGQGPEFLTYFQNEAQLEKSRLLSDRFSAERPKGSFSTLEIQRTEQGDSAMYLCASSSTETSPYEQYFGPGTRLTVT.

The genes are TRBV5-1 and TRBJ1-5; no clear D. The germline CDR1 and CDR2 sequences are SGHRS and YFSETQ. The CDR3 length is 13 residues. The ends were cut back, 1 base at V and 5 bases at J, with 7 bases in the middle. CDR3 residues: CASSLYVDQPQHF. CDR3 nucleotides: TGCGCCAGCAGCTTGTACGTTGATCAGCCCCAGCATTTT.

This chain links TRBV20-1 with TRBJ1-5, with TRBD1 as a possible D gene (5 bases). V dropped 4 bases and J dropped 4 bases, with 14 bases sitting between them. The CDR3 loop spans 14 amino acids. Germline CDR1 reads DFQATT; CDR2 reads SNEGSKA (reference sequence). The CDR3 loop reads CSATLGGLNQPQHF. CDR3 DNA: TGCAGTGCTACACTCGGGGGATTAAATCAGCCCCAGCATTTT.

V and J are TRBV4-1 and TRBJ2-7, with TRBD1 matching 7 bases. The ends lost 4 bases at V and 3 bases at J; junction bases unmatched: 9. There are 15 residues in the CDR3. Germline CDR1 and CDR2: MGHRA and YSYEKL. CDR3 residues: CASSRQTGDVYEQYF. The CDR3 DNA sequence: TGCGCCAGCAGCCGACAAACAGGGGATGTCTACGAGCAGTACTTC.

This chain connects TRBV3-1 to TRBJ2-3; D remains ambiguous. CDR3 length: 17 residues. The V gene lost 3 bases and the J gene lost 3 bases, with 19 bases spanning the gap. Germline loops: CDR1 LGHDT, CDR2 YNNKEL (reference sequence). CDR3 loop: CASSQAAEEIVTDTQYF. The CDR3 DNA sequence: TGTGCCAGCAGCCAGGCCGCTGAGGAGATCGTAACAGATACGCAGTATTTT.

The chain uses TRBV7-9 and TRBJ2-6; D might be TRBD1 (5 bases). Germline CDR1 is SEHNR and CDR2 is FQNEAQ (reference sequence). With 5 bases removed from V and 0 bases from J, the gap between germline ends came to 8 bases. This CDR3 is built from 15 residues. Written as DNA, the CDR3 is TGTGCCAGCAGCGCGACAGTCTCTGGGGCCAACGTCCTGACTTTC. It specifies CASSATVSGANVLTF.

The rearrangement links TRBV20-1 to TRBJ1-2, with 7 positions matching TRBD1. The CDR3 totals 12 residues. CDR1 is DFQATT, CDR2 SNEGSKA, per germline (reference sequence). The V and J ends lost 4 bases and 7 bases, in that order; junction bases with no gene match: 6. The CDR3 loop reads CSANTGDRGYTF. The CDR3 DNA follows: TGCAGTGCTAATACAGGGGACCGTGGCTACACCTTC.